These T cell receptor beta chains were read from a single sample in a study of post-analysis software for immune sequencing data. TCRdb processed the PCR reads anew with MiXCR; each CDR3 protein has one entry. The sample holds 400,000 to 500,000 distinct CDR3 sequences, over 30% seen once. Source material: blood. These receptors were obtained from a girl aged 2 to 10 with multiple sclerosis. The CDR3 runs from the conserved cysteine through the conserved F or W. The order of the fields is CDR3 length, J gene, D gene, clone size, V gene, CDR3 protein, CDR3 DNA. The D gene is left open where the match is weak. The size field is filled for only some rows; it gives once, few, many or a size class.

>13|TRBJ2-7|TRBD1|NA|TRBV4-3
CASSQETGYEQYF
TGCGCCAGCAGCCAAGAGACAGGGTACGAGCAGTACTTC
>14|TRBJ1-2|TRBD1|few|TRBV5-1
CASRLGTGNYGYTF
TGCGCCAGCAGGCTAGGGACAGGGAACTATGGCTACACCTTC
>14|TRBJ2-3|NA|few|TRBV10-2
CASTQGNYADTQYF
TGCGCCAGCACTCAAGGGAACTATGCAGATACGCAGTATTTT
>16|TRBJ2-1|NA|NA|TRBV5-1
CASSLAAGGFYNEQFF
TGCGCCAGCAGCTTGGCCGCGGGTGGGTTTTACAATGAGCAGTTCTTC
>13|TRBJ2-7|TRBD1|NA|TRBV5-1
CASSLGTVDEQYF
TGCGCCAGCAGCTTAGGGACAGTTGACGAGCAGTACTTC
>13|TRBJ1-1|TRBD1|NA|TRBV20-1
CSAYATGGTEAFF
TGCAGTGCTTACGCAACAGGGGGCACTGAAGCTTTCTTT
>15|TRBJ2-3|TRBD2|few|TRBV9
CASSVGGRVADTQYF
TGTGCCAGCAGCGTGGGCGGGAGAGTTGCAGATACGCAGTATTTT
>16|TRBJ2-7|TRBD2|NA|TRBV6-2/TRBV6-3
CASSSRTSGRANEQYF
TGTGCCAGCAGTTCTCGGACTAGCGGGAGGGCCAATGAGCAGTACTTC
>15|TRBJ2-7|NA|once|TRBV7-7
CASSLLEQKTYERYF
TGTGCTAGCAGCCTACTCGAACAGAAAACCTACGAGCGGTACTTC
>16|TRBJ2-1|NA|few|TRBV4-1
CASSQGVLATNNEQFF
TGCGCCAGCAGCCAAGGGGTTCTAGCGACCAACAATGAGCAGTTCTTC
>19|TRBJ2-1|TRBD2|NA|TRBV19
CASSVTGTSGLTWDNEQFF
TGTGCCAGTAGTGTTACCGGGACTAGCGGCCTTACATGGGACAATGAGCAGTTCTTC
>15|TRBJ1-4|NA|NA|TRBV5-1
CASSLPDSDNEKLFF
TGCGCCAGCAGCCTTCCTGACAGTGATAATGAAAAACTGTTTTTT
>12|TRBJ1-5|NA|NA|TRBV10-3
CATGAVNQPQHF
TGTGCCACCGGCGCTGTGAATCAGCCCCAGCATTTT
>14|TRBJ2-1|NA|NA|TRBV28
CASSFGTTPNEQFF
TGTGCCAGCAGTTTTGGAACGACACCCAATGAGCAGTTCTTC
>13|TRBJ1-2|NA|few|TRBV29-1
CSVEDLAGYGYTF
TGCAGCGTTGAAGATCTTGCAGGCTATGGCTACACCTTC
>15|TRBJ2-1|TRBD2|few|TRBV20-1
CSARSGAGNYNEQFF
TGCAGTGCTAGATCGGGAGCGGGGAACTACAATGAGCAGTTCTTC
>15|TRBJ2-7|TRBD2|once|TRBV3-1
CASSQASGVSYEQYF
TGTGCCAGCAGCCAAGCTAGCGGGGTATCCTACGAGCAGTACTTC
>19|TRBJ2-7|TRBD2|few|TRBV20-1
CSATGVVGVRGGRSYEQYF
TGCAGTGCTACGGGTGTTGTGGGCGTGCGGGGGGGAAGATCCTACGAGCAGTACTTC
>11|TRBJ2-7|NA|NA|TRBV29-1
CSVGPVFEQYF
TGCAGCGTCGGACCGGTCTTCGAGCAGTACTTC
>15|TRBJ2-7|TRBD2|few|TRBV2
CASSDVLAGYYEQYF
TGTGCCAGCAGTGATGTGCTAGCGGGATACTACGAGCAGTACTTC
>18|TRBJ1-5|TRBD1|NA|TRBV6-2/TRBV6-3
CASSYHGTGEVGNQPQHF
TGTGCCAGCAGTTACCACGGGACAGGGGAGGTGGGCAATCAGCCCCAGCATTTT
>13|TRBJ2-7|TRBD1|NA|TRBV27
CASRQGANYEQYF
TGTGCCAGCAGGCAGGGGGCGAACTACGAGCAGTACTTC
>14|TRBJ2-1|NA|NA|TRBV27
CASSFSGFGNEQFF
TGTGCCAGCAGTTTTAGCGGATTCGGGAATGAGCAGTTCTTC
>16|TRBJ1-1|TRBD1|NA|TRBV5-1
CASSQGTGLLNTEAFF
TGCGCCAGCAGCCAAGGGACAGGACTACTGAACACTGAAGCTTTCTTT
>14|TRBJ1-2|NA|NA|TRBV28
CASSPAGTWKGYTF
TGTGCCAGCAGTCCCGCCGGGACTTGGAAGGGCTACACCTTC
>14|TRBJ2-5|NA|few|TRBV11-1
CASSLGRYQETQYF
TGTGCCAGCAGCCTCGGACGGTACCAAGAGACCCAGTACTTC
>13|TRBJ2-7|TRBD1|NA|TRBV10-1
CASRESRGGSQYF
TGCGCCAGCAGGGAGTCGAGAGGGGGCTCGCAGTACTTC
>13|TRBJ2-7|NA|few|TRBV6-6
CASSYLSGNEQYF
TGTGCCAGCAGTTACTTGTCGGGTAACGAGCAGTACTTC
>16|TRBJ1-1|TRBD1|NA|TRBV6-5
CASRDRQGEGNTEAFF
TGTGCCAGCAGGGATCGACAGGGAGAGGGGAACACTGAAGCTTTCTTT
>15|TRBJ2-5|TRBD1|NA|TRBV20-1
CSAIKTGQGVETQYF
TGCAGTGCTATAAAGACGGGACAGGGGGTCGAGACCCAGTACTTC
>13|TRBJ1-3|NA|many|TRBV29-1
CSVEVGAGNTIYF
TGCAGCGTTGAAGTAGGGGCCGGAAACACCATATATTTT
>16|TRBJ1-2|NA|NA|TRBV12-3/TRBV12-4
CASSLAGRQLSYGYTF
TGTGCCAGCAGTTTGGCGGGAAGACAGCTATCCTATGGCTACACCTTC
>18|TRBJ2-7|TRBD2|NA|TRBV4-1
CASSQPTALAGGLHEQYF
TGCGCCAGCAGCCAGCCCACAGCCCTAGCGGGGGGGCTCCACGAGCAGTACTTC
>16|TRBJ2-1|NA|NA|TRBV7-3
CASSWDGLAGYNEQFF
TGTGCCAGCAGCTGGGACGGACTCGCGGGTTACAATGAGCAGTTCTTC
>14|TRBJ1-1|TRBD1|NA|TRBV3-1
CASSQVQGATEAFF
TGTGCCAGCAGCCAAGTTCAGGGGGCGACTGAAGCTTTCTTT
>15|TRBJ2-7|NA|NA|TRBV7-3
CACSLESGSAYEQYF
TGTGCCTGCAGCTTGGAATCAGGGAGTGCCTACGAGCAGTACTTC